These 21 T cell receptor beta chains share one sample of origin, sequenced in a study of blood T cell repertoires in COVID-19. Clones were read by immunoSEQ multiplex PCR, and TCRdb kept only the in-frame ones, dropping some. Of roughly 70,000 clones in the sample, nearly 90% are singletons; the top ten hold less than 3%. Sequencing was carried out using peripheral blood. The receptors shown here come from a man aged 65-85 years with active or convalescent COVID-19.

The chain employs TRBV18 and TRBJ1-1, with TRBD1 matching 8 bases. This CDR3 region has 17 residues. V gave up 3 bases and J gave up 2 bases; unmatched junction bases: 11. CDR1 KGHSH and CDR2 LQKENI come from the germline V gene. The CDR3 sequence is CASSPLGDGQGNTEAFF. CDR3 DNA: TGTGCCAGCTCACCCCTAGGTGACGGACAGGGAAACACTGAAGCTTTCTTT.

The V gene is TRBV11-2, the J gene TRBJ1-2, with 8 nucleotides matching TRBD1. V lost 3 bases, J lost 4 bases, and 7 bases stayed unmatched. Germline lookup yields CDR1 SGHAT and CDR2 FQNNGV. The length of the CDR3 is 15 residues. The CDR3 coding sequence is TGTGCCAGCAGCTTGGGACAGGCGGGACTCTATGGCTACACCTTC. It specifies CASSLGQAGLYGYTF.

The rearrangement joins TRBV7-7 to TRBJ2-5; TRBD1 aligns across 9 bases. The J segment lost 3 bases and the V segment lost 5 bases, leaving 1 base of the junction unmatched. CDR1 SSHAT and CDR2 FNYEAQ come from the germline V gene (reference sequence). The CDR3 sequence is 13 residues long. CDR3 bases: TGTGCCAGCAGCCGGGACAGGGAAGAGACCCAGTACTTC. This gives the protein CASSRDREETQYF.

This chain connects TRBV5-8 to TRBJ1-1; D is undetermined. V lost 1 base, J lost 1 base, and 5 bases lay in between. The CDR3 has 13 residues. Germline V gene lookup returns CDR1 SGHTS and CDR2 YDEGEE. The CDR3 sequence is CASSLNKNTEAFF. The DNA for the CDR3 is TGTGCCAGCAGCTTGAACAAGAACACTGAAGCTTTCTTT.

The V call is TRBV5-1, the J call TRBJ1-1; 8 bases map to TRBD1. This CDR3 region has 15 residues. V gave up 0 bases and J gave up 8 bases; unmatched junction bases: 9. Germline CDR1 is SGHRS and CDR2 is YFSETQ. In nucleotides, the CDR3 is TGCGCCAGCAGCTTGGGGGGACAGGAGTATGAGGAAGCTTTCTTT. This encodes CASSLGGQEYEEAFF.

The chain links TRBV15 to TRBJ2-3; TRBD2 matches at 9 bases. V lost 0 bases, J lost 5 bases, and 9 bases stayed unmatched. The CDR3 loop spans 17 amino acids. Per germline, CDR1 LNHNV and CDR2 YYDKDF (reference sequence). Here the CDR3 DNA reads TGTGCCACCAGCAGAGATCCAGCGGGGGGTATAAAAGATACGCAGTATTTT. Amino acids: CATSRDPAGGIKDTQYF.

The gene calls are TRBV7-6 and TRBJ1-3, with D unclear. Per the germline V gene, CDR1 is SGHVS and CDR2 is FNYEAQ. The CDR3 length is 18 residues. Trimming cost V 1 base and J 0 bases, with 16 bases left between them. The CDR3: CASSLGVDGLVSGNTIYF. In DNA, the CDR3 is TGTGCCAGCAGCTTAGGGGTGGACGGACTTGTCTCTGGAAACACCATATATTTT.

J is TRBJ1-1 and V is TRBV7-9; D is uncertain. Germline CDR1 SEHNR, CDR2 FQNEAQ (reference sequence). The CDR3 covers 15 residues. V was pared by 5 bases and J by 4 bases, with 17 bases between. CDR3 sequence reads: CASSPGLDVGTEAFF. CDR3 DNA sequence: TGTGCCAGCAGCCCCGGACTGGACGTAGGCACTGAAGCTTTCTTT.

This clone was seen just once. The chain links TRBV2 to TRBJ2-2; D perhaps matches TRBD1 (5 bases). CDR3 length: 13 amino acids. V was cut by 11 bases and J by 4 bases, with 14 bases left in between. Germline V gene data show CDR1 as SNHLY and CDR2 as FYNNEI. DNA for the CDR3: TGTGCCCACGGGCAGGGCTTCACCGGGGAGCTGTTTTTT. Its protein product is CAHGQGFTGELFF.

The chain carries TRBV10-3 and TRBJ2-1; possible D gene TRBD1, 5 bases. Per the germline V gene, CDR1 is ENHRY and CDR2 is SYGVKD. This CDR3 is built from 17 residues. Trimming cost V 4 bases and J 0 bases, with 16 bases left between them. This chain's CDR3 is CAISGGQGKVSYNEQFF. In DNA form, the CDR3 reads TGTGCCATCAGTGGGGGTCAGGGAAAGGTCTCCTACAATGAGCAGTTCTTC.

The chain recombines TRBV6-6 with TRBJ2-2, with D perhaps matching TRBD2 (5 bases). The CDR3 spans 15 residues. Trimming removed 1 base at V and 0 bases at J, with 6 bases between. Germline V gene lookup returns CDR1 MNHNY and CDR2 SVGAGI (reference sequence). CDR3 coding DNA: TGTGCCAGCAGTTACTGGAGGCCGAACACCGGGGAGCTGTTTTTT. Amino acid sequence: CASSYWRPNTGELFF.

V gene TRBV5-5 combines with J gene TRBJ2-2; 8 bases agree with TRBD1. After removal of 3 bases from V and 2 bases from J, the junction contained 6 bases not matched to a gene. CDR1 is SGHKS and CDR2 is YYEKEE in the germline V gene (reference sequence). The length of the CDR3 is 16 residues. The CDR3 DNA is TGTGCCAGCAGCTCCTGGACAGGGTTAAACACCGGGGAGCTGTTTTTT. Translation gives CASSSWTGLNTGELFF.

The CDR3 sequence is CASTTYNEQFF. The CDR3 coding sequence is TGTGCCAGCACAACTTACAATGAGCAGTTCTTC. The chain recombines TRBV28 with TRBJ2-1; no clear D. The germline V gene has CDR1 MDHEN and CDR2 SYDVKM. The V end was cut by 7 bases, the J end by 4 bases, with 5 bases between. This CDR3 is built from 11 residues.

The V call is TRBV11-3, the J call TRBJ1-1; 7 positions agree with TRBD1. Trimming took 4 bases from V and 4 from J; bases not matched to a gene: 9. Germline lookup yields CDR1 SGHNT and CDR2 YENEEA. The CDR3 extends over 15 amino acids. CDR3: CASSSGPQGFTEAFF. DNA for the CDR3: TGTGCCAGCAGCTCCGGTCCACAGGGGTTCACTGAAGCTTTCTTT.

This clone occurred once. This chain uses TRBV10-3 with TRBJ1-1; D is ambiguous. The germline V gene has CDR1 ENHRY and CDR2 SYGVKD. This CDR3 contains 16 residues. Deletions cut 0 bases from V and 1 base from J, with 12 bases between. The CDR3 sequence: CAISESEEPTNTEAFF. The DNA of the CDR3 is TGTGCCATCAGTGAGTCGGAGGAACCTACGAACACTGAAGCTTTCTTT.

The chain combines TRBV29-1 with TRBJ2-7; D is perhaps TRBD2 (5 bases). Germline lookup yields CDR1 SQVTM and CDR2 ANQGSEA. CDR3 size: 12 residues. Trimming left V 3 bases short and J 5 bases short, with 11 bases between. CDR3 nucleotide sequence: TGCAGCGTTGAGGACTCCACGGACGAGCAGTACTTC. Residues: CSVEDSTDEQYF.

This chain uses TRBV9 with TRBJ2-3; D might be TRBD1 (5 bases). Per the germline V gene, CDR1 is SGDLS and CDR2 is YYNGEE. The CDR3 loop spans 15 amino acids. V was shortened by 4 bases and J by 0 bases, with 12 bases between the two germline ends. CDR3 amino acids: CASSLGHTSTDTQYF. The CDR3 region has the DNA TGTGCCAGCAGCCTCGGACACACTAGCACAGATACGCAGTATTTT.

This clone was seen just once. The junction differs from germline at one of its ends, possibly a read error. V usage is TRBV18 and J usage is TRBJ2-1; no definite D call. Germline assignment: CDR1 KGHSH and CDR2 LQKENI. This CDR3 spans 12 amino acids. CDR3 nucleotides: TGTGCCACCTCACTCGCAGATAATGAGCAGTTCTTC. Amino acids: CATSLADNEQFF. Complete variable domain (other parts from reference TRBV18 and TRBJ2-1): NAGVMQNPRHLVRRRGQEARLRCSPMKGHSHVYWYRQLPEEGLKFMVYLQKENIIDESGMPKERFSAEFPKEGPSILRIQQVVRGDSAAYFCATSLADNEQFFGPGTRLTVL.

The rearrangement uses TRBV10-2 and TRBJ2-1, with D unresolved. Deletions cut 6 bases from V and 3 bases from J, with 15 bases between. Germline V gives CDR1 WSHSY, CDR2 SAAADI. The CDR3 covers 15 residues. CDR3 sequence reads: CASRNSLMLYNEQFF. As DNA, the CDR3 is TGCGCCAGCAGGAACAGCCTAATGCTCTACAATGAGCAGTTCTTC.

The chain has TRBV15 and TRBJ2-3; D uncertain. The germline CDR1 and CDR2 sequences are LNHNV and YYDKDF (reference sequence). This CDR3 region has 15 residues. The ends were cut back, 1 base at V and 2 bases at J, with 10 bases in the middle. The CDR3 bases are TGTGCCACCAGCAGAGCTGTTCTAGACACAGATACGCAGTATTTT. The encoded protein is CATSRAVLDTDTQYF.

V gene TRBV19 combines with J gene TRBJ1-2; possible D gene TRBD1, 6 bases. The CDR3 spans 14 residues. V lost 5 bases to trimming and J lost 8 bases, with 18 bases between them. Per the germline V gene, CDR1 is LNHDA and CDR2 is SQIVND (reference sequence). The CDR3 nucleotides read TGTGCCAGTAGTCCCCTCGCGACAGGCGGAGGCTACACCTTC. Translated, it gives CASSPLATGGGYTF.